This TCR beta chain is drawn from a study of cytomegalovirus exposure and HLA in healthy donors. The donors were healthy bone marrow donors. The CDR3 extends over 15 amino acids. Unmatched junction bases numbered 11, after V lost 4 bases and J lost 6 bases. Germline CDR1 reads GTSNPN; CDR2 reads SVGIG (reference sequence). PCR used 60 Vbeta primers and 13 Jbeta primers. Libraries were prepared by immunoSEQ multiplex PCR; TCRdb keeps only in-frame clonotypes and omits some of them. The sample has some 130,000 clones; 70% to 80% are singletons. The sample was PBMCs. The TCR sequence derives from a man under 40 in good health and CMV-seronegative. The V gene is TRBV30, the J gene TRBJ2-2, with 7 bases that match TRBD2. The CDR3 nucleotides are TGTGCCTGGACGGTGCAAGCGGGACTCTCCGGGGAGCTGTTTTTT. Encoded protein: CAWTVQAGLSGELFF.